This T cell receptor (beta chain) was sequenced for a study of cytomegalovirus exposure and HLA in healthy donors (dated by TCRdb to about 2017). Regarding the research as a whole: An earlier analysis of under 600 of the donors reported about 250 Gb of sequence data and roughly 110 million unique TCR beta sequences from roughly 200 million T cells. Typing coverage differed by locus: A, B, C, DRB1 and DQB1 were typed in roughly 629-630 donors, DQA1 in roughly 500, DPA1 in around 600, and DPB1 in around 490. Besides the first cohort of hundreds of subjects, a separate validation cohort made up of over a hundred different subjects was used. The later analysis used no new phenotypic data to find candidate immune exposures, relying instead on TCR beta sequences and their occurrence across donors. Using immunosequencing, the study profiled T cell repertoires from about 620 subjects and related those repertoires to cytomegalovirus serostatus. Donor age, sex, ethnicity and CMV serostatus were compiled together with the repertoire data. An early release that covered around 590 HLA-typed donors contained 250 to 350 gigabases of sequencing data and 85 million to 100 million unique TCR sequences. The genetic ancestry cluster associated with self-reported Caucasian donors included 81% of the roughly 400 genotyped donors. HLA typing covered class I and class II loci at four-digit resolution. A later genetic analysis took genome-wide SNP genotypes for about three fifths of the 666 donors and used that subset as a discovery cohort. The study was designed to test whether signatures of past pathogen exposure could be identified by cataloging public T cell receptors. Every discovery cohort repertoire had been produced on one sequencing platform. Roughly five DR-DQ haplotypes were handled as single units for association and clustering because linkage in the cohort was strong. An earlier analysis of around 580 of the donors used high-throughput TCR beta sequencing to judge whether each TCR beta V gene segment behaved as functional or pseudogenic. High-throughput TCR immunosequencing, statistical association of individual TCRs with disease status, and machine learning were combined to predict cytomegalovirus infection status. Among 398 genotyped donors of the cohort, an average of approximately 240,000 unique TCR beta nucleotide sequences were sequenced per donor, 15% to 20% of them non-productive. In a later analysis, previously published TCR beta repertoires from about 670 donors were re-analyzed and high-resolution HLA genotyping was added so that TCR occurrence patterns could be studied.

Overall results and qualifications from the work: Broadly in line with IMGT annotations, most TCR beta V segments showed up in productive rearrangements about 90% or about 30% of the time in an earlier analysis of several hundred of the donors. A group of highly shared sequence variants was considered likely to be a technical artifact of the sequencing pipeline. In a later analysis, TCR association rates were found to vary across HLA loci, with the most associated TCRs seen for DRB1 alleles and the fewest for HLA-C alleles. In a later analysis, HLA-associated TCR beta chains showed more clonal expansion and lower generation probabilities than non-associated chains that were equally common. According to a later analysis, most CMV-associated TCR beta chains appeared to be HLA-restricted, and the HLA associations seemed to be driven largely by CMV exposure. When HLA alleles, especially DR and DQ, strongly co-occurred, attributing TCR associations to individual alleles was difficult. Linkage disequilibrium might explain the correlated functional status among segregating V segments, but an unknown experimental factor could not be ruled out. Some IMGT-functional V segments, including TRBV6-2 and TRBV6-3, could not be distinguished by the 87-base-pair reads and were therefore excluded. The authors suggested that the approach could potentially be generalized to other disease states and immunological phenotypes. Because HLA typing was unavailable for some donors at each locus, only the typed subset was used in association tests. Presence/absence analyses assumed roughly uniform sequencing depth across donors, an assumption that may not hold. A further reported finding was that TCR beta sequences accurately predicted the HLA-A and HLA-B alleles for most subjects in the first cohort. Over 15 rarely observed V segments, including chromosome 9 orphons, were excluded from the earlier analysis of 550 to 700 of the donors because counts were too low. The classifier was reported to diagnose cytomegalovirus status with high specificity and sensitivity in both the original and validation cohorts. The study listed 164 TCR beta chains as associated with cytomegalovirus. V-gene and J-gene trimming of TCR beta chains was associated with a missense DCLRE1C variant in a later genetic analysis, and the association was replicated in an independent cohort. In vitro tests confirmed that a few of the cytomegalovirus-associated TCR beta chains recognize cytomegalovirus antigens. In a later genetic analysis, fewer N-insertions in productive TCRs were reported among donors in an Asian-associated ancestry cluster than the roughly 700-donor mean. Specific HLA alleles were associated with 15,000 to 20,000 TCR beta sequences at a false discovery rate of 0.05 in a later analysis. A later analysis reported that several top co-occurrence clusters appeared linked to parvovirus B19, influenza, CMV and Epstein-Barr virus. The cohort was sequenced for TCR beta chains only, and without alpha or paired-chain data the features that could be detected were limited. The only immune exposure information available for the cohort was CMV serostatus. While some public TCRs were present in many individuals, most TCR sequences turned up only very rarely across donors.

The CDR1 and CDR2 encoded by the germline V gene are SGHTA and FQGTGA. From the cysteine through the phenylalanine, the CDR3 covers 13 amino acids. Just the 39-base CDR3 DNA is kept, in frame starting at base 1. Here V drops 3 bases and J drops 10 bases, and the junction holds 3 bases not matched to any gene. The cohort comprised some 680 healthy bone marrow donors. At the time of sampling, all cohort members were nominally healthy, though unrecorded immune exposures were likely present. The donor tested CMV seronegative and was one of the 352 seronegative cohort members. A peripheral blood sample was collected from each donor, and TCR beta sequencing was performed on peripheral blood mononuclear cells. Genomic DNA was extracted from the blood cell samples with the Qiagen DNeasy Blood Extraction Kit. The protocol used for the library was the immunoSEQ multiplex PCR assay. The multiplex PCR relied on a mix of 60 forward primers for TCR Vbeta segments and 13 reverse primers for TCR Jbeta segments. The CDR3 region of rearranged TCR beta genes was amplified from genomic DNA with a multiplex PCR assay. The Illumina HiSeq System was used to sequence the amplified TCR beta libraries as 87-base-pair reads. The paper's data handling went like this. Across the 500 to 750 repertoires, a later analysis counted 80 million or so unique TCR beta chains, 8.5 million to 12 million of which were shared by at least two donors. A nearest-neighbor algorithm error-corrected the raw reads and collapsed the reads into unique sequences, merging closely related sequences to remove PCR and sequencing errors. Alignment of CDR3 sequences to IMGT reference sequences was used to assign V, D and J gene segments. For a sequence to be retained, at least a six-nucleotide match to both a V gene segment and a J gene segment was required. A rearrangement counted as productive if the CDR3 had no stop codons and remained in frame with V and J, and every other rearrangement counted as non-productive. Following IMGT convention, CDR3 was defined as the stretch from the second conserved V-encoded cysteine up to the conserved J-encoded phenylalanine. In an earlier analysis of around 640 of the donors, sequences lacking an unambiguous match to a single V gene segment were excluded. An earlier analysis of fewer than 650 of the donors classified V segments as functional when productive rearrangements were above 56.7% and as segregating when the standard deviation between donors was above 5%. A statistical classification framework was built to diagnose cytomegalovirus status from the catalog of TCR beta chain sequences. In a later analysis, TCR nucleotide sequences were compared against IMGT/GENE-DB human TR gene sequences so that V and J genes could be assigned. Using the TCRdist pipeline, a later analysis assigned CDR3 sequences along with most-parsimonious VDJ recombination scenarios. A later analysis defined each TCR beta chain by its CDR3 amino acid sequence plus V-gene family, and excluded reads lacking a unique V-gene family. In a later analysis, fewer than 650 highly shared, low-generation-probability nucleotide sequences were removed to address suspected cross-contamination and a sequencing artifact. For each public chain, a later analysis derived a clonal expansion index from normalized ranks of inferred template counts within each repertoire. Generation probabilities in a later analysis came from a VDJ recombination model fitted to out-of-frame rearrangements, and those results were checked against IGoR. A later analysis scored TCR-TCR, TCR-HLA and TCR-CMV co-occurrence with hypergeometric tests, applying a repertoire-size bias correction to TCR pairs. To estimate false discovery rates, a later analysis permuted the HLA or CMV assignments 20 times. In a later analysis, co-occurring TCRs were grouped using DBSCAN, and TCRdist sequence similarity was added for clustering within HLA-allele-positive subsets. Co-occurrence clustering excluded repertoires with fewer than 30,000 or more than 120,000 public chains, plus five with anomalous nucleotide sharing. TCRdb stores this immuneACCESS table with in-frame sequences only. Part of the clones is absent; in the studies checked, under half of the shortfall reflects unresolved V genes, and no reason is known for the rest. V and J calls plus clone size are reproduced from that table; the DNA served to infer D and trimming. Within this sample are 140,000 or so clones, with around 65% of them counted one time only. 6.5% of the sample is in the top ten clones.

A word on this clone: What this receptor recognizes is not known. Per-base quality was not reported, and no clone a single base away is much larger than it.

The sample consisted of PBMCs. The receptor comes from a woman aged 55-69 years in good health and CMV-seronegative. Recombination joined TRBV7-3 with TRBJ2-1; a stretch of 10 junction bases matches TRBD2. The CDR3 corresponds to CASSFGLAEEQFF. The DNA is TGTGCCAGCAGCTTTGGACTAGCGGAGGAGCAGTTCTTC.